These 12 T cell receptor beta chains were all obtained from the same sample, sequenced in a study of blood T cell repertoires in COVID-19. TCRdb keeps only in-frame clones here, not all; method: immunoSEQ multiplex PCR. The sample lists 300,000 to 350,000 clones, 88% occurring once. Sequencing was performed on peripheral blood. The receptors derive from a woman aged 70-85 years with COVID-19, enrolled during active disease.

The CDR3 DNA follows: TGTGCCAGCAGCCTCTACCAGGGGAACACTGAAGCTTTCTTT. This codes for CASSLYQGNTEAFF. The genes are TRBV3-1 (or the pseudogene TRBV3-2) and TRBJ1-1; possibly TRBD1 for D (5 bases). Per germline, CDR1 LGHDT and CDR2 YNNKEL (reference sequence). Deletions cut 4 bases from V and 1 base from J, with 10 bases between. This CDR3 has 14 amino acids.

The chain links TRBV27 to TRBJ2-3; TRBD2 agrees at 7 bases. The V and J ends lost 5 bases and 5 bases, in that order; junction bases with no gene match: 10. The CDR3 length is 15 residues. Germline V gene lookup returns CDR1 MNHEY and CDR2 SMNVEV (reference sequence). CDR3 region: CASSKRAREGDTQYF. In nucleotides, the CDR3 is TGTGCCAGCAGTAAGCGGGCCAGGGAGGGAGATACGCAGTATTTT.

The chain recombines TRBV5-1 with TRBJ2-7; 11 positions agree with TRBD2. The CDR3 has 15 amino acids. Trimming removed 4 bases from V and 1 base from J; junction bases left unmatched: 4. Germline V lookup: CDR1 SGHRS, CDR2 YFSETQ. CDR3 in DNA: TGCGCCAGCAGCCCGACTAGCGGGGTGTCCTACGAGCAGTACTTC. It translates to CASSPTSGVSYEQYF.

This clone was detected only once. The chain is built from TRBV29-1 and TRBJ1-6; 7 bases match TRBD1. Germline V gene sequence: CDR1 SQVTM, CDR2 ANQGSEA. The CDR3 consists of 15 residues. V was clipped by 6 bases and J by 0 bases; unmatched bases: 5. The CDR3 loop reads CSVATGNSYNSPLHF. The CDR3 region has the DNA TGCAGCGTCGCGACAGGGAACTCCTATAATTCACCCCTCCACTTT.

The V gene is TRBV28, the J gene TRBJ1-1; D possibly corresponds to TRBD1 (5 bases). Germline CDR1 and CDR2: MDHEN and SYDVKM. Trimming stripped 4 bases from V and 1 base from J, with 7 bases between. The CDR3 totals 13 residues. CDR3 sequence: CASSSQENTEAFF. The DNA for the CDR3 is TGTGCCAGCAGTTCACAGGAGAACACTGAAGCTTTCTTT.

This clone was counted a few times. The gene calls are TRBV21-1 and TRBJ2-3; whether TRBD2, the table's D call, matches the DNA was not checked. TRBV21-1 is a pseudogene segment. The CDR3 extends over 16 amino acids. CDR3 protein: CASSPRGGASTDTQYF. The CDR3 DNA follows: TGTGCCAGCAGCCCCCGGGGAGGAGCTAGCACAGATACGCAGTATTTT.

The V gene is TRBV7-2, the J gene TRBJ1-5; TRBD1 matches 8 bases. This CDR3 spans 14 amino acids. The germline V gene encodes CDR1 SGHTA and CDR2 FQGNSA. Trimming at V came to 7 bases and at J to 6 bases, leaving 8 bases not matched to a gene. CDR3 protein: CASTTGGGSQPQHF. The CDR3 coding sequence is TGTGCCAGCACCACAGGGGGGGGGAGTCAGCCCCAGCATTTT.

This clone was recorded at least ten times. The chain carries TRBV2 and TRBJ2-7, with 8 positions matching TRBD2. CDR1 is SNHLY and CDR2 is FYNNEI in the germline V gene. This CDR3 spans 15 amino acids. The ends lost 1 base at V and 3 bases at J; junction bases unmatched: 5. The CDR3 region has the DNA TGTGCCAGCAGTGAAGTGCGGACTAGCCACTACGAGCAGTACTTC. It specifies CASSEVRTSHYEQYF.

The CDR3: CAISEGRGEATEAFF. CDR3 in DNA: TGTGCCATCAGTGAAGGGAGGGGGGAAGCAACTGAAGCTTTCTTT. The rearrangement links TRBV10-3 to TRBJ1-1; perhaps TRBD1 as D (6 bases). The CDR3 spans 15 residues. V lost 3 bases, J lost 5 bases, and 16 bases lay in between. The germline V gene encodes CDR1 ENHRY and CDR2 SYGVKD.

This clone was counted only a few times. The genes are TRBV5-6 and TRBJ1-5; no reliable D call. Germline V gives CDR1 SGHDT, CDR2 YYEEEE. V was shortened by 0 bases and J by 4 bases, with 8 bases between the two germline ends. This CDR3 region has 14 residues. The CDR3 sequence is CASSLGSPNQPQHF. For the CDR3, the DNA is TGTGCCAGCAGCTTGGGGAGCCCGAATCAGCCCCAGCATTTT.

The chain joins TRBV6-2 or TRBV6-3 to TRBJ2-6, with 7 positions matching TRBD1. The CDR3 has 15 amino acids. Per germline, CDR1 MNHEY and CDR2 SVGEGT. V was pared by 5 bases and J by 0 bases, with 1 base of the junction left unmatched. DNA for the CDR3: TGTGCCAGCAGTCGGGACAGCTCTGGGGCCAACGTCCTGACTTTC. Translation gives CASSRDSSGANVLTF.

The chain couples TRBV5-8 to TRBJ1-1, with D uncertain. The CDR3 has 14 amino acids. CDR1 is SGHTS, CDR2 YDEGEE, per germline. V gave up 0 bases and J gave up 0 bases, with 6 bases separating them. The CDR3 bases are TGTGCCAGCAGCTTGGCGGGAATGAACACTGAAGCTTTCTTT. Translation gives CASSLAGMNTEAFF.